This T cell receptor beta chain derives from a study of shared clonotypes between healthy human individuals. Study-wide results and limits: Larger estimated richness was generally recorded for naive subsets relative to memory subsets. Against clonotypes common to all four donors, non-shared ones had lower generation probabilities.

On this clone: Antigen: not known. This CDR3 is also generated by other DNA sequences in the sample.

Sequencing was performed with immunoSEQ multiplex PCR; in TCRdb, only in-frame clones are kept and a portion is missing. The table has about 1.5 million clones, 95% to 99% seen once. There are 15 residues in the CDR3. Germline loops: CDR1 SGDLS, CDR2 YYNGEE. With 0 bases removed from V and 3 bases from J, the gap between germline ends came to 11 bases. V usage is TRBV9 and J usage is TRBJ2-3; D gene unclear. The sequenced material came from naive CD4+ T cells sorted from blood. The sample's subset: CD45RA+ positively selected. This sequence was found in a man younger than 40 in good health. The CDR3 loop reads CASSVVGSSTDTQYF. The CDR3 DNA reads TGTGCCAGCAGCGTAGTTGGGTCCTCAACAGATACGCAGTATTTT.